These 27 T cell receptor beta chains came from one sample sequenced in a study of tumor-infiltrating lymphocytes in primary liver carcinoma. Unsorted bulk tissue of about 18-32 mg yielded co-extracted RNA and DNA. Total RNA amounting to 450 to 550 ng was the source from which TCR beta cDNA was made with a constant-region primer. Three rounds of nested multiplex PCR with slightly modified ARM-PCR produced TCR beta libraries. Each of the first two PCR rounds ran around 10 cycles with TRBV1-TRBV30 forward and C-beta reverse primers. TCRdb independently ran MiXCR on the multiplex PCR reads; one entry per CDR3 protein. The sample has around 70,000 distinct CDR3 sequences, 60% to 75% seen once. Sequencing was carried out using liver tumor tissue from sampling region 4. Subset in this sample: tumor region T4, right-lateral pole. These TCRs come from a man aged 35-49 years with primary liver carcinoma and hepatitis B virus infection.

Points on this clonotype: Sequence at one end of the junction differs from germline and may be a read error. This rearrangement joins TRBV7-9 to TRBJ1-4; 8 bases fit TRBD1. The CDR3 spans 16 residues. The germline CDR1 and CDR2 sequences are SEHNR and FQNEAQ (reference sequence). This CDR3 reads CASSFVLDRVGEKLFF. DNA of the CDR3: TGCGCCAGCAGCTTCGTCTTGGACAGGGTCGGTGAAAAACTGTTTTTT.

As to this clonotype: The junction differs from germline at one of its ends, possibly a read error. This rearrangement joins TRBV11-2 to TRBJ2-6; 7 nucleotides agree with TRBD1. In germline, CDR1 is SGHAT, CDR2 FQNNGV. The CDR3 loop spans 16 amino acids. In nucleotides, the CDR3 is TGTGTCAGCAGGCCGGGACAGAGACCTAGGGCCAACGTTCTGACTTTC. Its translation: CVSRPGQRPRANVLTF.

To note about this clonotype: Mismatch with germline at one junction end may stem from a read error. CDR3 nucleotide sequence: TGTGCCATCAGCCCAGGCGGGCCGGGGACTGAAACTTTCTTT. Its protein product is CAISPGGPGTETFF. The chain uses TRBV4-2 and TRBJ1-1, with D perhaps matching TRBD1 (5 bases). CDR3 length: 14 amino acids. Per the germline V gene, CDR1 is LGHNA and CDR2 is YNFKEQ.

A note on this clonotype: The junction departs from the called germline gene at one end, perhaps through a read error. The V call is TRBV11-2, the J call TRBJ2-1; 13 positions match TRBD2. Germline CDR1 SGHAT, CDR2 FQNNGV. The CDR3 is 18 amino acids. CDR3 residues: CASSLGGLAGWPHNEQFF. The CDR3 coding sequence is TGTGCCAGCAGCCTAGGGGGACTAGCGGGATGGCCCCACAATGAGCAATTCTTC.

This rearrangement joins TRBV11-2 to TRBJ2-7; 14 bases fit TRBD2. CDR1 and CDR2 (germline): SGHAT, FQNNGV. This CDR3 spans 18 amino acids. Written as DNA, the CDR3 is TGTGCAACCAGCTTATCCGTTCGACTAGCGGGAGGGGGGTACGAGCAGTACTTC. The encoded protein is CATSLSVRLAGGGYEQYF.

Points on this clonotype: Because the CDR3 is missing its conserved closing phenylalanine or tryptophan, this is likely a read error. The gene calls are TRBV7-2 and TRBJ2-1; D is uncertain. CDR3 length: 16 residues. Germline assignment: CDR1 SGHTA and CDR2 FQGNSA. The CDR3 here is CASSLAQDPSYNEQFS. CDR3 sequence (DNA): TGTGCCAGCAGTTTAGCCCAGGACCCCTCCTACAATGAGCAGTTCTCC.

CDR3 in DNA: TGTGTCAACAGCTTGGATATCGGACTAACCATGGGTGAGCAGTTCTTC. Its protein product is CVNSLDIGLTMGEQFF. The chain combines TRBV11-2 with TRBJ2-1, with D possibly TRBD2 on 6 matching bases. The CDR3 totals 16 residues. The germline V gene encodes CDR1 SGHAT and CDR2 FQNNGV.

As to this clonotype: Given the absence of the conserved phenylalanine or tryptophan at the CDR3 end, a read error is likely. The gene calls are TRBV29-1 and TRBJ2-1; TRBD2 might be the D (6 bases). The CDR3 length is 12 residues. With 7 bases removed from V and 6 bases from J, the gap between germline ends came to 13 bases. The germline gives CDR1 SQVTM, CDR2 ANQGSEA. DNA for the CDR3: TGCAGCGCTGGACTACAATTCAATGAGCAGTTCATC. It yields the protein CSAGLQFNEQFI.

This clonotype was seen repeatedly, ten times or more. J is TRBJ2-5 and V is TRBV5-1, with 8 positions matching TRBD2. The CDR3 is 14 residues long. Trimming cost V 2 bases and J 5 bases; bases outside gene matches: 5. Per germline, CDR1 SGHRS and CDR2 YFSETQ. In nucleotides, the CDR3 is TGCGCCAGCAGCTTTTCCAGCGGGAGCGAGACCCAGTACTTC. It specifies CASSFSSGSETQYF.

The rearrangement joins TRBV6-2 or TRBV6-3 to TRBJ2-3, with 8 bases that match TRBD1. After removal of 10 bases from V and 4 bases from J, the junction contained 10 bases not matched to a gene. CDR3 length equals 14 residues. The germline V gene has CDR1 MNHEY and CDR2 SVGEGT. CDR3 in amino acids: CANSYSTGADTQYF. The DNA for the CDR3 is TGTGCCAATAGTTACTCGACAGGGGCAGATACGCAGTATTTT.

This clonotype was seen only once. CDR3 DNA: TGCAGTGCTTATGCTATCGGGGACTACAATGAGCAGTTCTTC. Encoded protein: CSAYAIGDYNEQFF. This chain joins TRBV20-1 and TRBJ2-1; the D gene is possibly TRBD2 (5 bases). Germline CDR1 DFQATT, CDR2 SNEGSKA (reference sequence). Trimming shortened V by 5 bases and J by 3 bases, and 14 bases separated the two germline ends. This CDR3 is built from 14 residues.

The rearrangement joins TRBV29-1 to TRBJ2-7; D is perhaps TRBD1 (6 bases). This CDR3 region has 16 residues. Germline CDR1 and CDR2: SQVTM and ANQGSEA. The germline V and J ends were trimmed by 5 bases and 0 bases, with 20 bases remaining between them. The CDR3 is CSVPGEGGLLSYEQYF. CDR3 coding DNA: TGCAGCGTTCCGGGCGAAGGGGGTTTACTCTCCTACGAGCAGTACTTC.

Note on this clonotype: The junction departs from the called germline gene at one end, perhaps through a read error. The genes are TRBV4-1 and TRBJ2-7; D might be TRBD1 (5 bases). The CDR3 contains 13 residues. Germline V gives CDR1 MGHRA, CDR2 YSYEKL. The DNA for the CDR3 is TGCGTCAGCAGCCGGGCCAGGGCTGAAGAGCAGTACTTC. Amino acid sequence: CVSSRARAEEQYF.

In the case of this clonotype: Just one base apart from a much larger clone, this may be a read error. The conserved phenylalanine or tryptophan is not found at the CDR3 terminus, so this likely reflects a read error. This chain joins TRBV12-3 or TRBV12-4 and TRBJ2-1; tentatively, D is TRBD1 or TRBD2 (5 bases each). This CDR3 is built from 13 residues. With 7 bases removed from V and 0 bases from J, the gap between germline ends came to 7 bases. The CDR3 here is CASKGSSYNEQFL. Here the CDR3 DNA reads TGTGCCAGCAAGGGGAGCTCCTACAATGAGCAGTTCTTA.

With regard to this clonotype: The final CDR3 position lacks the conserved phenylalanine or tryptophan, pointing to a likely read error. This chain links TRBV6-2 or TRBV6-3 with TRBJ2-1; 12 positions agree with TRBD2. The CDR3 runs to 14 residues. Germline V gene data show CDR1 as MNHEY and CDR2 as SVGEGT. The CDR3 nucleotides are TGTACCCTCAGGACTAGCGGGGCCTACAATGAGCAGTTCTCC. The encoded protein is CTLRTSGAYNEQFS.

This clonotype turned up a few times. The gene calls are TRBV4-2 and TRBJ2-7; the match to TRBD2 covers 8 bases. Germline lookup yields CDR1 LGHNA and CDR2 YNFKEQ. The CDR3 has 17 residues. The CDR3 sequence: CATTGLAGVYKPYEQYF. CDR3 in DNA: TGTGCTACTACTGGACTAGCTGGAGTTTATAAGCCCTACGAGCAGTACTTC.

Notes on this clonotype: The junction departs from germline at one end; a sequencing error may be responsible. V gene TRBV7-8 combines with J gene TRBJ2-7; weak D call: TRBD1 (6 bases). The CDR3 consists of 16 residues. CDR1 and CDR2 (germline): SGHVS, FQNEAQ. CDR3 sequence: CARSSGSGTLTYEQYF. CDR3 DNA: TGTGCCCGCAGCTCAGGCTCCGGGACACTTACCTACGAGCAGTACTTC. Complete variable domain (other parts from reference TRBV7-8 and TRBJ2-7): GAGVSQSPRYKVAKRGQDVALRCDPISGHVSLFWYQQALGQGPEFLTYFQNEAQLDKSGLPSDRFFAERPEGSVSTLKIQRTQQEDSAVYLCARSSGSGTLTYEQYFGPGTRLTVT.

The CDR3 DNA reads TGCGCCAGCAGACCCAGACAGGAGCCCTACGAGCAGTACTTC. Translation: CASRPRQEPYEQYF. V is TRBV5-1 and J is TRBJ2-7; D possibly corresponds to TRBD1 (6 bases). The CDR3 has 14 amino acids. Trimming cost V 5 bases and J 2 bases, with 14 bases left between them. Germline CDR1 and CDR2: SGHRS and YFSETQ. Looking up the rest from reference TRBV5-1 and TRBJ2-7 gives the full variable domain: KAGVTQTPRYLIKTRGQQVTLSCSPISGHRSVSWYQQTPGQGLQFLFEYFSETQRNKGNFPGRFSGRQFSNSRSEMNVSTLELGDSALYLCASRPRQEPYEQYFGPGTRLTVT.

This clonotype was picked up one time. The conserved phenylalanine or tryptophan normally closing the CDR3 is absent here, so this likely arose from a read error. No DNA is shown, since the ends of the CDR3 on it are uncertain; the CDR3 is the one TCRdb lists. CDR3 amino acids: CSVEDRQGAETQYS. This sequence joins TRBV29-1 and TRBJ2-5; the table calls TRBD1, which could not be checked here. 14 amino acids form the CDR3, both terminal residues included. CDR1 is SQVTM and CDR2 is ANQGSEA in the germline V gene.

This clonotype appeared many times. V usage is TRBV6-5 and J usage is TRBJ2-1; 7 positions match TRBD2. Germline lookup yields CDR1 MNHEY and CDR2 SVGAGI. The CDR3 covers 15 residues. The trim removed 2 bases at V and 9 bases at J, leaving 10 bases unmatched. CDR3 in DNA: TGTGCCAGCAGTTACGGGCGGGGGAGTCAGGGTGAGCAGTTCTTC. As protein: CASSYGRGSQGEQFF.

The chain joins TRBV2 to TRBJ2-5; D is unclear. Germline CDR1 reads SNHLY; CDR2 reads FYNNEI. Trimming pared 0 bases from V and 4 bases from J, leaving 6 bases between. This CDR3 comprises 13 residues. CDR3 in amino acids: CASSEAGLETQYF. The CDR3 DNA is TGTGCCAGCAGTGAAGCTGGTTTAGAGACCCAGTACTTC.

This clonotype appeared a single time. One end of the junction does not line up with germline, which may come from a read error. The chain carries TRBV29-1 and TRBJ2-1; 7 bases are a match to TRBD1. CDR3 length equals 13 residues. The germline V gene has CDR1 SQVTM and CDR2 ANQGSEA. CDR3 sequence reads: CSVAQGKRDEQLF. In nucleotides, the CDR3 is TGCAGCGTCGCACAGGGGAAGAGAGATGAGCAGCTCTTC.

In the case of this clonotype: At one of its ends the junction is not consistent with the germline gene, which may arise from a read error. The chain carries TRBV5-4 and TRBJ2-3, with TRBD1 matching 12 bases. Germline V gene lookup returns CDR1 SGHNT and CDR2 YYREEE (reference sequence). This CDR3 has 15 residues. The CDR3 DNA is TGTACCAGCAGCCTGGGACAGGGGGCAGTAGATACGCAGTATTTT. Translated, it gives CTSSLGQGAVDTQYF. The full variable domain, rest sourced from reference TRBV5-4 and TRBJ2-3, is ETGVTQSPTHLIKTRGQQVTLRCSSQSGHNTVSWYQQALGQGPQFIFQYYREEENGRGNFPPRFSGLQFPNYSSELNVNALELDDSALYLCTSSLGQGAVDTQYFGPGTRLTVL.

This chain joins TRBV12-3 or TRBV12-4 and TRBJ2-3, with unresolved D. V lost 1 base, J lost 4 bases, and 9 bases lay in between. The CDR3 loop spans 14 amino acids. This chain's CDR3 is CASSLGIPPDTQYF. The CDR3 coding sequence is TGTGCCAGCAGTTTAGGGATTCCGCCAGATACGCAGTATTTT.

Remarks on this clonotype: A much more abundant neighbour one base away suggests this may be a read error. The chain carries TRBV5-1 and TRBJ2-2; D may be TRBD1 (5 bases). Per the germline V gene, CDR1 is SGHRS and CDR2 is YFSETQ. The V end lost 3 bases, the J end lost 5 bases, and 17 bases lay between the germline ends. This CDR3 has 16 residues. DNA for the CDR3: TGCGCCAGCAGCTGGCCCAAAAACAGGTTTACCGGGGAGCTGTTTTTT. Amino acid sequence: CASSWPKNRFTGELFF. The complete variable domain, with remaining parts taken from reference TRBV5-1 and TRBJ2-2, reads KAGVTQTPRYLIKTRGQQVTLSCSPISGHRSVSWYQQTPGQGLQFLFEYFSETQRNKGNFPGRFSGRQFSNSRSEMNVSTLELGDSALYLCASSWPKNRFTGELFFGEGSRLTVL.

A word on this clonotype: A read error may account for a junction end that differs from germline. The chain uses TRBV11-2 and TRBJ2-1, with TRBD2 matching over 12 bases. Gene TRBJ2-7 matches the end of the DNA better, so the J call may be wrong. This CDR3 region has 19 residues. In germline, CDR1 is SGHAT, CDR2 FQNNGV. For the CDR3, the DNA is TGTGTCAGCAGCTCAATTACTAGCGGGAGGACCGACCCTCCCTACGAGCAGTACTTC. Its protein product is CVSSSITSGRTDPPYEQYF.

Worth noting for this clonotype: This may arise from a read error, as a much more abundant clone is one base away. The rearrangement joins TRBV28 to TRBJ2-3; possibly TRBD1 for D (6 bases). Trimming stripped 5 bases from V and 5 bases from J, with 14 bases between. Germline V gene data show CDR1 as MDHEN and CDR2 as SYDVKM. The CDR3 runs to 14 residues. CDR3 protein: CASSGGQVVDTQYF. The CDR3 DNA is TGTGCCAGCAGTGGGGGACAAGTGGTAGATACGCAGTATTTT.